These 12 T cell receptor beta chains were all obtained from the same sample, sequenced in a study of cytomegalovirus exposure and HLA in healthy donors. TCRdb's copy holds only in-frame clones and misses some; the assay was immunoSEQ multiplex PCR. The repertoire consists of about 130,000 clones, with 88% occurring once and the leading ten covering roughly 1.4%. The material sequenced was PBMCs. These receptors were taken from a man aged 25-40 years in good health and CMV-seronegative.

This chain connects TRBV30 to TRBJ2-5, with D possibly being TRBD1 (6 bases). This CDR3 is 11 amino acids long. With 4 bases removed from V and 5 bases from J, the gap between germline ends came to 8 bases. Germline V gives CDR1 GTSNPN, CDR2 SVGIG (reference sequence). CDR3 protein: CAWTQGETQYF. Written as DNA, the CDR3 is TGTGCCTGGACCCAGGGGGAGACCCAGTACTTC.

This clone occurred once. The gene calls are TRBV28 and TRBJ1-1, with TRBD1 as a possible D gene (5 bases). Trimming cost V 3 bases and J 4 bases, with 6 bases left between them. The CDR3 runs to 12 residues. Looked up from germline, CDR1 is MDHEN and CDR2 is SYDVKM. The CDR3 DNA follows: TGTGCCAGCAGTTTTCAGGGCACTGAAGCTTTCTTT. Translated: CASSFQGTEAFF.

The chain is built from TRBV10-3 and TRBJ1-1; the D gene is possibly TRBD1 (5 bases). This CDR3 is built from 12 residues. Deletions cut 10 bases from V and 6 bases from J, with 15 bases between. CDR1 is ENHRY and CDR2 is SYGVKD in the germline V gene. As DNA, the CDR3 is TGTGCCACACAGGACCAGCCTTCTGAAGCTTTCTTT. This translates into CATQDQPSEAFF.

The chain employs TRBV6-5 and TRBJ2-7; maybe TRBD2 (6 bases). The germline V gene has CDR1 MNHEY and CDR2 SVGAGI. Deletions cut 0 bases from V and 6 bases from J, with 12 bases between. This CDR3 region has 14 residues. Here the CDR3 reads CASSYSGPEGEQYF. CDR3 nucleotide sequence: TGTGCCAGCAGTTACTCGGGACCGGAGGGCGAGCAGTACTTC.

V gene TRBV6-5 combines with J gene TRBJ1-1; no definite D call. The CDR3 has 15 amino acids. Germline assignment: CDR1 MNHEY and CDR2 SVGAGI. Trimming took 5 bases from V and 0 from J, leaving 13 bases between them. CDR3 sequence (DNA): TGTGCCAGCAGTAAGGGCGGGAGAGTGAACACTGAAGCTTTCTTT. Protein: CASSKGGRVNTEAFF.

The CDR3 loop is CASSPRASQNTEAFF. CDR3 DNA sequence: TGTGCCAGCAGCCCGAGGGCGAGTCAGAACACTGAAGCTTTCTTT. The rearrangement links TRBV7-9 to TRBJ1-1; D gene unclear. Germline V gene sequence: CDR1 SEHNR, CDR2 FQNEAQ (reference sequence). The CDR3 runs to 15 residues. The V gene lost 5 bases and the J gene lost 1 base, with 14 bases spanning the gap.

This rearrangement joins TRBV10-1 to TRBJ2-1; TRBD2 matches 16 bases. The germline V gene has CDR1 WNHNN and CDR2 SYGVQD (reference sequence). Trimming at V came to 6 bases and at J to 7 bases, leaving 6 bases not matched to a gene. The CDR3 sequence is 16 residues long. The CDR3 is CASSGGLAGGPNEQFF. In DNA form, the CDR3 reads TGCGCCAGCAGCGGGGGACTAGCGGGAGGGCCAAATGAGCAGTTCTTC.

This chain links TRBV18 with TRBJ2-7, with TRBD2 as a possible D gene (5 bases). Germline V gene sequence: CDR1 KGHSH, CDR2 LQKENI. The CDR3 spans 14 residues. Trimming stripped 0 bases from V and 4 bases from J, with 10 bases between. The CDR3 coding sequence is TGTGCCAGCTCACCACCTCTTTCGGGGTACGAGCAGTACTTC. Translating it yields CASSPPLSGYEQYF.

V is TRBV2 and J is TRBJ2-7; D is perhaps TRBD2 (6 bases). This CDR3 comprises 12 residues. Trimming shortened V by 4 bases and J by 7 bases, and 11 bases separated the two germline ends. The germline V gene encodes CDR1 SNHLY and CDR2 FYNNEI. In DNA form, the CDR3 reads TGTGCCAGCAGTGCGACTAGGTGGGAGCAGTACTTC. Translating gives CASSATRWEQYF.

The gene calls are TRBV19 and TRBJ1-5; D is uncertain. Between the trimmed V and J ends, which lost 6 bases and 1 base, there was a span of 10 bases. The V gene's germline CDR1 is LNHDA and CDR2 SQIVND (reference sequence). The CDR3 has 14 amino acids. CDR3 DNA: TGTGCCAGTAGCGATGGGCCGAGCAATCAGCCCCAGCATTTT. Translating gives CASSDGPSNQPQHF.

The chain carries TRBV29-1 and TRBJ2-7, with TRBD2 as a possible D gene (6 bases). Germline V gene lookup returns CDR1 SQVTM and CDR2 ANQGSEA. Between the trimmed V and J ends, which lost 4 bases and 4 bases, there was a span of 11 bases. The CDR3 totals 12 residues. The CDR3: CSVGLERYEQYF. DNA of the CDR3: TGCAGCGTTGGACTAGAACGATACGAGCAGTACTTC.

As to this clone: An end of the junction does not agree with germline; a read error may underlie this. The genes are TRBV4-3 and TRBJ2-5, with D unclear. From germline, CDR1 is LGHNA and CDR2 YSLEER. This CDR3 spans 14 amino acids. The CDR3 nucleotides are TGCGCCAGCAGCCAAGTTGGTAACCAGGAGACCCAGTACTTC. Translation: CASSQVGNQETQYF.